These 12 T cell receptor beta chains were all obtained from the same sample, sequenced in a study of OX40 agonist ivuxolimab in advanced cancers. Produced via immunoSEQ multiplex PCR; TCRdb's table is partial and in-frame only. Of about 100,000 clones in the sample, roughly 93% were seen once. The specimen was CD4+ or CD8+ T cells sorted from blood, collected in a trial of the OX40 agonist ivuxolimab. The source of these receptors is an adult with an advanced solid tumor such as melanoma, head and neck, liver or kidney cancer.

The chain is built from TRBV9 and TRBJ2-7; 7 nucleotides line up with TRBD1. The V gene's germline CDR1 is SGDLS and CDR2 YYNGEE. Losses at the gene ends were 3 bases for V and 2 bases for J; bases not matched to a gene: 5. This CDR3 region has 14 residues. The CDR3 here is CASSERGGPYEQYF. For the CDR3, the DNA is TGTGCCAGCAGCGAGAGAGGGGGCCCCTACGAGCAGTACTTC.

This chain's CDR3 is CAWRRDVGANVLTF. CDR3 coding DNA: TGTGCCTGGAGAAGGGACGTTGGGGCCAACGTCCTGACTTTC. The V and J genes are TRBV30 and TRBJ2-6; the D call may be TRBD1 or TRBD2 (5 bases each). Germline CDR1 is GTSNPN and CDR2 is SVGIG (reference sequence). The germline V and J ends were trimmed by 3 bases and 3 bases, with 9 bases remaining between them. CDR3 length: 14 residues.

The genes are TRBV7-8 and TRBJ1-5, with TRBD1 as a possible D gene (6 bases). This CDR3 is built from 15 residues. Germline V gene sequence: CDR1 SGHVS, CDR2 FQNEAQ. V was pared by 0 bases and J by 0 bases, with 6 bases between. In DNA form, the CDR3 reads TGTGCCAGCAGCTTAGCACAGGGTAGCAATCAGCCCCAGCATTTT. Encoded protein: CASSLAQGSNQPQHF.

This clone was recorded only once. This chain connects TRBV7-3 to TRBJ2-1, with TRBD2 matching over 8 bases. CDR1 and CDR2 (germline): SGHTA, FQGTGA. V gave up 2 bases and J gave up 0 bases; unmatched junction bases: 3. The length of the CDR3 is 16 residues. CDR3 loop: CASSLGGLGSYNEQFF. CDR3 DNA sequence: TGTGCCAGCAGCTTAGGGGGACTAGGCTCCTACAATGAGCAGTTCTTC.

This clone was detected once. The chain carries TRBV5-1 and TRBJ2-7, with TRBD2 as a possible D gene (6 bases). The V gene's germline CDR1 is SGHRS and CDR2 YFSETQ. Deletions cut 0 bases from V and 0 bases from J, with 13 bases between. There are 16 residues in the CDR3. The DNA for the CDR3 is TGCGCCAGCAGCTTGGGGGGAGGCAGGGACTCCTACGAGCAGTACTTC. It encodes CASSLGGGRDSYEQYF.

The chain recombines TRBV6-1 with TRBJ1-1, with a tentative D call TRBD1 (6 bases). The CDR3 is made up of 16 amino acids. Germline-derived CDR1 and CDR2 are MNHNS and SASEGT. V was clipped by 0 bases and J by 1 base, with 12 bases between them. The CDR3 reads CASSEALGAGNTEAFF. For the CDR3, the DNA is TGTGCCAGCAGTGAAGCGCTGGGGGCGGGGAACACTGAAGCTTTCTTT.

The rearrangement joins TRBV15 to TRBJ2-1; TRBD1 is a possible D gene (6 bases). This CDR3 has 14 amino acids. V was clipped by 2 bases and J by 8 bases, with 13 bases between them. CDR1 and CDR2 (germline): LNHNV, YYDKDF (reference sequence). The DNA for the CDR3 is TGTGCCACCAGCAGACGAACAGGGAACGATGAGCAGTTCTTC. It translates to CATSRRTGNDEQFF. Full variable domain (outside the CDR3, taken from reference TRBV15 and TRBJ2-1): DAMVIQNPRYQVTQFGKPVTLSCSQTLNHNVMYWYQQKSSQAPKLLFHYYDKDFNNEADTPDNFQSRRPNTSFCFLDIRSPGLGDTAMYLCATSRRTGNDEQFFGPGTRLTVL.

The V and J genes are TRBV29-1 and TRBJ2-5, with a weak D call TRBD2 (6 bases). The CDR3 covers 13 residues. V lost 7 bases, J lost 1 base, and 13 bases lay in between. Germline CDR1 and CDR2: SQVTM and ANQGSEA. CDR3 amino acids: CSADTGSQETQYF. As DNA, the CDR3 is TGCAGCGCCGATACCGGGAGCCAAGAGACCCAGTACTTC.

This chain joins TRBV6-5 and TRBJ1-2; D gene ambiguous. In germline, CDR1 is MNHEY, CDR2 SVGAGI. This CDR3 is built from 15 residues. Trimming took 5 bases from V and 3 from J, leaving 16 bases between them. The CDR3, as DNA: TGTGCCAGCAGTCTTTCGGGAGGGATAGACTATGGCTACACCTTC. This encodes CASSLSGGIDYGYTF.

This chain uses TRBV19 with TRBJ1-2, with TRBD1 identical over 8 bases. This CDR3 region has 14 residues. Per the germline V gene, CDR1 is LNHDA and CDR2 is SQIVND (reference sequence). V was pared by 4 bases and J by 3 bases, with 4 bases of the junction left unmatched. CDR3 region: CASSKPGQDYGYTF. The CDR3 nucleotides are TGTGCCAGTAGTAAACCGGGACAGGACTATGGCTACACCTTC.

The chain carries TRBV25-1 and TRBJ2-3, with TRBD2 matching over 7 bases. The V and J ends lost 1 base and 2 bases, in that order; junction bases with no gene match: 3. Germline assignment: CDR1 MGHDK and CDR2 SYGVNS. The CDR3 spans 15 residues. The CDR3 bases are TGTGCCAGCAGTGAATTGAGCGGGAACACAGATACGCAGTATTTT. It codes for CASSELSGNTDTQYF.

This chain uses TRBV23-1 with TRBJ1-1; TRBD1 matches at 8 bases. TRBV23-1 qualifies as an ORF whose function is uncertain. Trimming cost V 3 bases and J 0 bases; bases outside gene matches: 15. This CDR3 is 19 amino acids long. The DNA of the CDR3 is TGCGCCAGCAGTCAGTGTCCCCAAGGCAGGGGGCAAATGAACACTGAAGCTTTCTTT. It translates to CASSQCPQGRGQMNTEAFF.